This TCR beta chain was identified during a study of beta chain features in type 1 diabetes. The wider study: The study found patients and healthy donors alike in age, gender and cell yields. Researchers looked at 107,917,701 sorted cells across all samples. The study, taken as a whole, reports: When Type 1 diabetes patients were examined, their TCRB CDR3s proved moderately but significantly shorter in all four CD4+ subsets. PCR might show a preference for shorter templates, equally across patients and controls.

Of note for this clone: Antigen unknown. Other DNA sequences in this sample translate to the same CDR3.

Sequencing targeted expressed TCRB transcripts, as all isolated RNA had been reverse transcribed. The data were produced by immunoSEQ multiplex PCR, yet TCRdb's version contains in-frame clones alone and is incomplete. The sample lists 250,000 to 300,000 clones; approximately 24% were seen once. This CDR3 has 12 amino acids. V dropped 3 bases and J dropped 4; count of bases not matched to a gene: 0. The germline V gene has CDR1 MDHEN and CDR2 SYDVKM. Input material: naive CD4+ T cells from blood. The chain couples TRBV28 to TRBJ2-7; 7 bases line up with TRBD2. This receptor was identified in a woman aged 30 to 39 with type 1 diabetes. DNA of the CDR3: TGTGCCAGCAGTTTGGGGGGGTACGAGCAGTACTTC. Its translation: CASSLGGYEQYF.